The text below deals with one T cell receptor beta chain. Its target is not known. Sequencing used immunoSEQ multiplex PCR; TCRdb keeps in-frame clones, though not all of them. In the table there are about 120,000 clones, approximately 94% of which are singletons. The data belong to a study of siplizumab effects on memory and regulatory T cells. Study-wide results and limits: Mappable alloreactive CD4+ clones averaged 68.8% Treg-derived with siplizumab versus about 27% in controls. In unstimulated cells, naive T cells appeared more diverse than memory T cells and seemed major alloresponse contributors. Many proliferating CD4+ or CD8+ clones remained unclassified. Roughly 75-96% of them could not be assigned either a naive or a memory phenotype.

Sequenced material: non-Treg CD4+ T cells sorted from blood. This TCR was recovered from a human donor in good health.

The CDR3 protein is CSVVTVQETQYF. CDR3 DNA: TGCAGCGTTGTGACCGTCCAAGAGACCCAGTACTTC. This chain connects TRBV29-1 to TRBJ2-5, with D unresolved. Germline loops: CDR1 SQVTM, CDR2 ANQGSEA. The V end was cut by 4 bases, the J end by 1 base, with 7 bases between. The CDR3 spans 12 residues.